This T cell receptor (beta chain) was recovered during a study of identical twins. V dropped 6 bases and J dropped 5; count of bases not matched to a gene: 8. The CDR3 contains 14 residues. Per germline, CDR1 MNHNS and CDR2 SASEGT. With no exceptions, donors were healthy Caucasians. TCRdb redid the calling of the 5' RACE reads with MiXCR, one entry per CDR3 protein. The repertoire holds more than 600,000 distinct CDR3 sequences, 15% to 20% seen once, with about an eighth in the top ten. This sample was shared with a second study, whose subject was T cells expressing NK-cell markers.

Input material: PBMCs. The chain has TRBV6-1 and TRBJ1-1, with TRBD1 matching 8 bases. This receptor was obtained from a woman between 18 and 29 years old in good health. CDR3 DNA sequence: TGTGCCAGCAGCCTCAGGGGGCGTTGGACTGAAGCTTTCTTT. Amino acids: CASSLRGRWTEAFF.